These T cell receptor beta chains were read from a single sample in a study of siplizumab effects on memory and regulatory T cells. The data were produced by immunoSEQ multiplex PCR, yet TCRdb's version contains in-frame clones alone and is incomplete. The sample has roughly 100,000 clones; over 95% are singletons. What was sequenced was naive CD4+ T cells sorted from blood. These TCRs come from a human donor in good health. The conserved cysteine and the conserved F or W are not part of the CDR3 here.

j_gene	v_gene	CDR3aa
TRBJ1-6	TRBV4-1	ASSYTGADNSPLH
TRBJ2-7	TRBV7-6	ASSSTPSGEQY
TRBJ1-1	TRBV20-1	SAREAGEAF
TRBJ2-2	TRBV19	GLMTGGNTGELF
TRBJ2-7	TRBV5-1	ASSFRDTTYEQY
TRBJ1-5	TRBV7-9	ASSLGDRGGSQH
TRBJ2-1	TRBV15	ATSRETGKNNEQF
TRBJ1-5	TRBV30	AWSYVTSNQPQH
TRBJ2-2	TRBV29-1	SVEVRERTNTGELF
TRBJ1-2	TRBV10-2	ASSETGALGGYT
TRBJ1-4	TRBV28	ASSLGTASEKLF
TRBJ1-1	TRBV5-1	ASSVQQGTGYEAF
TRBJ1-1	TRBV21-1	ASSKEGGTEAF
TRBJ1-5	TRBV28	ASSKIDRDNQPQH
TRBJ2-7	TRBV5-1	ASSLAGDGRIYEQY
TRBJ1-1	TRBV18	ASSPQGNTEAF
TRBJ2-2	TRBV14	ASSPRLDTGELF
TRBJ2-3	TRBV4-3	ASSQAGQGHSTDTQY
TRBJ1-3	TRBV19	ASRDRSSGNTIY
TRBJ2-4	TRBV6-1	ASSEYRDSKNIQY
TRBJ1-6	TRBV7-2	ASSGTEGSPLH
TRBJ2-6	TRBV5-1	ASSLVALAGANVLT
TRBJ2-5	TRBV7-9	ASIPTGTSGGETQY
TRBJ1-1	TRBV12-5	ASGLYLPARDTEAF
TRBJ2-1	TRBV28	ASSFIGVSYNEQF
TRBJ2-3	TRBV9	ASSAHRLEDTQY
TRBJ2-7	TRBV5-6	ASSPWLAVYEQY
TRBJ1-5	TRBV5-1	ASSFGGSPDEPQH
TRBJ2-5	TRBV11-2	ASAQGWETQY
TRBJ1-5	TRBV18	ASSPGIQPQH
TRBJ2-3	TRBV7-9	ASSPIAGGMTDTQY
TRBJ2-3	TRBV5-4	ASSLQVLPTDTQY